This T cell receptor (beta chain) was observed in a study of glioma-infiltrating T cells after dendritic cell vaccination. Overall study: Samples are from glioblastoma patients in Phase I and II dendritic cell vaccine trials.

The length of the CDR3 is 14 residues. Trimming shortened V by 1 base and J by 9 bases, and 13 bases separated the two germline ends. Germline CDR1 reads SGHTA; CDR2 reads FQGTGA. Time point defined: after dendritic cell vaccination, including at tumor progression/relapse. Assay used: immunoSEQ multiplex PCR; TCRdb lists only in-frame clones, some missing. The sample gives 72,000 or so clones, around 86% of which show up once; about 2.2% is in the top ten. Whole-study findings and limits: Patients with more pretreatment TILs had longer time to progression and survival. Higher TCR clonality did not directly relate to longer survival.

In the case of this clone: Its antigen remains unknown.

This sample comprised blood, obtained after dendritic cell vaccination. This TCR derives from a human donor with glioblastoma. The chain uses TRBV7-3 and TRBJ2-1; D call uncertain. The CDR3: CASSLMAPSGEQFF. The CDR3 nucleotides read TGTGCCAGCAGCTTAATGGCCCCCTCGGGTGAGCAGTTCTTC.